The 23 T cell receptor beta chains below all came from one sample that was sequenced in a study of cytomegalovirus exposure and HLA in healthy donors. PCR was performed using 60 Vbeta and 13 Jbeta primers. Method: immunoSEQ multiplex PCR; TCRdb's copy keeps in-frame clones and lacks some. The profile shows fewer than 85,000 clones, 72% of them singletons. Material: PBMCs. Every receptor here comes from a woman in her thirties or forties in good health and CMV-seropositive.

This chain uses TRBV6-1 with TRBJ1-1; TRBD1 aligns across 7 bases. Germline-derived CDR1 and CDR2 are MNHNS and SASEGT. CDR3 length equals 15 residues. Losses at the gene ends were 7 bases for V and 4 bases for J; bases not matched to a gene: 12. Here the CDR3 DNA reads TGTGCCAGCACCCCGGGAGGGGGCGCGGTCACTGAAGCTTTCTTT. Encoded protein: CASTPGGGAVTEAFF.

This chain links TRBV27 with TRBJ1-2, with 7 bases identical to TRBD1. The V gene end was trimmed by 5 bases and the J gene end by 4 bases; junction bases not matched to a gene: 7. The CDR3 is 14 residues long. In germline, CDR1 is MNHEY, CDR2 SMNVEV (reference sequence). CDR3 bases: TGTGCCAGCAGTCCAACAGGGGCTCGCTATGGCTACACCTTC. This codes for CASSPTGARYGYTF.

The rearrangement joins TRBV19 to TRBJ2-7; D is ambiguous. V gave up 2 bases and J gave up 1 base, with 15 bases separating them. This CDR3 is 16 amino acids long. Per the germline V gene, CDR1 is LNHDA and CDR2 is SQIVND (reference sequence). The CDR3 sequence is CASSISLYPGSYEQYF. The CDR3 coding sequence is TGTGCCAGTAGTATATCCCTCTACCCCGGTTCCTACGAGCAGTACTTC.

This chain joins TRBV18 and TRBJ2-1; 8 bases align to TRBD2. The germline gives CDR1 KGHSH, CDR2 LQKENI. The V segment lost 2 bases and the J segment 6 bases; nucleotides outside the gene matches: 9. The CDR3 contains 16 residues. This CDR3 is CASSPTGGGLRNEQFF. In nucleotides, the CDR3 is TGTGCCAGCTCACCAACGGGAGGGGGGCTGCGCAATGAGCAGTTCTTC.

This clone has just a few counts. V and J are TRBV6-1 and TRBJ1-1; D gene ambiguous. V lost 1 base, J lost 0 bases, and 6 bases lay in between. The germline V gene encodes CDR1 MNHNS and CDR2 SASEGT. The CDR3 has 14 residues. For the CDR3, the DNA is TGTGCCAGCAGTGAAGTTAACATGAACACTGAAGCTTTCTTT. Amino acid sequence: CASSEVNMNTEAFF.

The chain couples TRBV28 to TRBJ1-2; 8 bases map to TRBD1. The CDR3 has 14 amino acids. Germline values: CDR1 MDHEN, CDR2 SYDVKM. J lost 5 bases, V lost 9 bases, and 11 bases had no gene match. The CDR3 DNA follows: TGTGCCAGTATTACAGGGGGGAGCGAATATGGCTACACCTTC. Translated: CASITGGSEYGYTF.

DNA of the CDR3: TGTGCCAGTACCTACTTACGCACCGGGGAGCTGTTTTTT. As protein: CASTYLRTGELFF. The chain recombines TRBV19 with TRBJ2-2; no definite D call. The CDR3 is made up of 13 amino acids. From germline, CDR1 is LNHDA and CDR2 SQIVND (reference sequence). V shed 7 bases and J shed 4 bases, with 10 bases lying between them.

This chain uses TRBV5-4 with TRBJ2-3; 8 nucleotides align to TRBD2. This CDR3 has 14 residues. The ends lost 0 bases at V and 5 bases at J; junction bases unmatched: 2. Per germline, CDR1 SGHNT and CDR2 YYREEE (reference sequence). Here the CDR3 DNA reads TGTGCCAGCAGCTTGGTTCGGGAGGGAGATACGCAGTATTTT. Amino acid sequence: CASSLVREGDTQYF.

The rearrangement links TRBV29-1 to TRBJ1-2, with a possible D match to TRBD1 (5 bases). The V end lost 6 bases, the J end lost 8 bases, and 13 bases lay between the germline ends. The germline gives CDR1 SQVTM, CDR2 ANQGSEA. The CDR3 covers 11 residues. The CDR3 protein is CSVEQVYGYTF. CDR3 bases: TGCAGCGTGGAACAGGTTTACGGCTACACCTTC.

This clone was detected only once. The chain carries TRBV27 and TRBJ1-5; D is uncertain. The V gene lost 3 bases and the J gene lost 5 bases, with 8 bases spanning the gap. The CDR3 is made up of 13 amino acids. From germline, CDR1 is MNHEY and CDR2 SMNVEV (reference sequence). This CDR3 reads CASSFLADQPQHF. The CDR3 region has the DNA TGTGCCAGCAGTTTTTTGGCCGATCAGCCCCAGCATTTT.

The chain employs TRBV30 and TRBJ1-5, with D unclear. Germline-derived CDR1 and CDR2 are GTSNPN and SVGIG (reference sequence). This CDR3 comprises 13 residues. Trimming left V 2 bases short and J 4 bases short, with 9 bases between. The CDR3 bases are TGTGCCTGGAGTCGTCGGGAAAATCAGCCCCAGCATTTT. It specifies CAWSRRENQPQHF.

In nucleotides, the CDR3 is TGTGCCAGCACCAGACAAAGACAGACAGGGCCTGAGCAGTACTTC. Translating gives CASTRQRQTGPEQYF. This rearrangement joins TRBV6-6 to TRBJ2-7; 7 bases map to TRBD1. Unmatched junction bases numbered 16, after V lost 7 bases and J lost 7 bases. The CDR3 is made up of 15 amino acids. Germline-derived CDR1 and CDR2 are MNHNY and SVGAGI (reference sequence).

The CDR3 DNA follows: TGCGCCAGCAGCCTACAACCCGGGACTAGCGGGAGTGGGTACAATGAGCAGTTCTTC. Protein product: CASSLQPGTSGSGYNEQFF. The chain joins TRBV5-1 to TRBJ2-1; 14 bases agree with TRBD2. Germline V CDR1 and CDR2: SGHRS, YFSETQ. This CDR3 spans 19 amino acids. V shed 4 bases and J 4 bases; nucleotides not matched to a gene: 13.

This clone was recorded only once. In the same sample, other DNA sequences code for this CDR3. The CDR3 region has the DNA TGCGCCAGCAGTGAGTCTGGGGGGCAAGAGACCCAGTACTTC. Translated: CASSESGGQETQYF. V is TRBV10-1 and J is TRBJ2-5, with D maybe TRBD2 (6 bases). Germline V gene data show CDR1 as WNHNN and CDR2 as SYGVQD (reference sequence). Trimming took off 0 bases at V and 2 bases at J, with 7 bases between the two ends. The CDR3 is 14 residues long.

The chain has TRBV27 and TRBJ2-3, with D tentatively TRBD2 (6 bases). The CDR3 spans 14 residues. Between the trimmed V and J ends, which lost 5 bases and 2 bases, there was a span of 11 bases. The V gene's germline CDR1 is MNHEY and CDR2 SMNVEV (reference sequence). The CDR3 nucleotides are TGTGCCAGCAGTCCCAGGACTATCACAGATACGCAGTATTTT. Translated: CASSPRTITDTQYF.

J is TRBJ1-1 and V is TRBV19; D is ambiguous. V was clipped by 3 bases and J by 4 bases, with 12 bases between them. Germline CDR1 and CDR2: LNHDA and SQIVND (reference sequence). CDR3 length equals 14 residues. In DNA form, the CDR3 reads TGTGCCAGTAGTATGTTTACGGGAATCACTGAAGCTTTCTTT. This encodes CASSMFTGITEAFF.

The chain carries TRBV4-1 and TRBJ2-5; the D gene is possibly TRBD1 (5 bases). The CDR3 totals 15 residues. Trimming removed 4 bases at V and 5 bases at J, with 17 bases between. Germline V gene lookup returns CDR1 MGHRA and CDR2 YSYEKL. CDR3 sequence reads: CASSPGAGSRETQYF. CDR3 coding DNA: TGCGCCAGCAGCCCTGGGGCAGGGTCGAGGGAGACCCAGTACTTC.

This chain joins TRBV5-4 and TRBJ2-1; the match to TRBD2 covers 8 bases. V lost 2 bases, J lost 6 bases, and 7 bases stayed unmatched. The CDR3 length is 15 residues. Per germline, CDR1 SGHNT and CDR2 YYREEE (reference sequence). CDR3 amino acids: CASSFDGRAGNEQFF. DNA for the CDR3: TGTGCCAGCAGCTTCGACGGGAGGGCCGGCAATGAGCAGTTCTTC.

The chain employs TRBV6-6 and TRBJ2-5, with TRBD1 matching over 10 bases. There are 16 residues in the CDR3. Germline CDR1 MNHNY, CDR2 SVGAGI (reference sequence). The V and J ends lost 0 bases and 4 bases, in that order; junction bases with no gene match: 5. This chain's CDR3 is CASSYSNGDRGETQYF. CDR3 in DNA: TGTGCCAGCAGTTACTCGAACGGGGACAGGGGAGAGACCCAGTACTTC.

The rearrangement links TRBV30 to TRBJ2-1; 8 nucleotides align to TRBD2. Unmatched junction bases numbered 7, after V lost 0 bases and J lost 6 bases. The CDR3 totals 15 residues. The germline gives CDR1 GTSNPN, CDR2 SVGIG (reference sequence). The CDR3 is CAWSVGSGAFNEQFF. As DNA, the CDR3 is TGTGCCTGGAGTGTTGGTAGCGGGGCGTTCAATGAGCAGTTCTTC.

This clone was picked up a small number of times. V gene TRBV28 combines with J gene TRBJ1-2; no clear D gene. Germline V gives CDR1 MDHEN, CDR2 SYDVKM. The CDR3 totals 12 residues. V lost 5 bases to trimming and J lost 3 bases, with 7 bases between them. CDR3 nucleotides: TGTGCCAGCAGTACCCAGTACTATGGCTACACCTTC. It translates to CASSTQYYGYTF.

V is TRBV10-3 and J is TRBJ2-1; TRBD2 aligns across 9 bases. The CDR3 is 16 amino acids. Trimming at V came to 3 bases and at J to 4 bases, leaving 7 bases not matched to a gene. In germline, CDR1 is ENHRY, CDR2 SYGVKD. Here the CDR3 DNA reads TGTGCCATCAGTGAATCCGTAGCGGGAGCTTACAATGAGCAGTTCTTC. Amino acid sequence: CAISESVAGAYNEQFF.

This chain links TRBV28 with TRBJ2-5; 7 bases are shared with TRBD1. Germline CDR1 is MDHEN and CDR2 is SYDVKM. This CDR3 is built from 15 residues. The ends lost 1 base at V and 3 bases at J; junction bases unmatched: 5. The CDR3 loop is CASSLYRQGEETQYF. The CDR3 bases are TGTGCCAGCAGTTTATATCGACAGGGCGAAGAGACCCAGTACTTC. The whole variable domain, remainder taken from reference TRBV28 and TRBJ2-5, is DVKVTQSSRYLVKRTGEKVFLECVQDMDHENMFWYRQDPGLGLRLIYFSYDVKMKEKGDIPEGYSVSREKKERFSLILESASTNQTSMYLCASSLYRQGEETQYFGPGTRLLVL.